This TCR beta chain comes out of a study of T-cell memory formation after mild COVID-19. TCRdb re-called the 5' RACE reads through MiXCR, storing one row per CDR3 protein. The profile shows about 450,000 distinct CDR3 sequences, 23% of them singletons. This clonotype appeared a single time. V lost 3 bases and J lost 0, with 15 bases in between. CDR3 length: 17 amino acids. Germline V gene sequence: CDR1 LGHDT, CDR2 YNNKEL (reference sequence). The TCR originated in an adult woman who had mild COVID-19 (a few samples of this study predate the infection). Cell type and time point are not known. V and J are TRBV3-1 and TRBJ2-4; D perhaps matches TRBD2 (5 bases). The material sequenced was PBMCs or a T cell subset sorted from them (not recorded which). The CDR3 DNA reads TGTGCCAGCAGCCATGGGAGTCGGCTGCTAGCCAAAAACATTCAGTACTTC. It yields the protein CASSHGSRLLAKNIQYF.